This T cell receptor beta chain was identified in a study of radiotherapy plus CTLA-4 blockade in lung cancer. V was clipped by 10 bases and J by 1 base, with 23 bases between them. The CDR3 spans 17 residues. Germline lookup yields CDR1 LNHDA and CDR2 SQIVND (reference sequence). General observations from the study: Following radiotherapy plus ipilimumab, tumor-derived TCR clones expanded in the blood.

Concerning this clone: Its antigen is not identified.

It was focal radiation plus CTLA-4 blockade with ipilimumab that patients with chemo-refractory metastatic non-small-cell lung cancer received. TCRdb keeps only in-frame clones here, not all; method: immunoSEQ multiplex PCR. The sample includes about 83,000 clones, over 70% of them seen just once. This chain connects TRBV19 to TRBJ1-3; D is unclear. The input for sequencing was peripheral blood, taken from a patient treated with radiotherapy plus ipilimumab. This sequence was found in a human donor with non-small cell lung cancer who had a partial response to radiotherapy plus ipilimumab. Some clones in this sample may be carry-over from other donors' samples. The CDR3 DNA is TGTGCCACTATGAGGGATTCTTCCGTTGTGTCTGGAAACACCATATATTTT. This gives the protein CATMRDSSVVSGNTIYF.